These T cell receptor beta chains were read from a single sample in a study of blood T cell repertoires in COVID-19. Using immunoSEQ multiplex PCR, the repertoire was profiled, and TCRdb retains in-frame clones only, with some absent. This sample has about 71,000 clones, with more than 70% found just once. The sequenced sample was peripheral blood. The receptors were sampled from a man older than 75 with acute or convalescent COVID-19. CDR3s include the opening cysteine and the closing phenylalanine or tryptophan. A D gene is named only where the DNA matches it firmly. Clone size is shown for a subset of rows, as once, few, many or a class of expanded clone.

CDR3 length | clone size | D gene | J gene | V gene | CDR3 protein | CDR3 DNA
15 | once | . | TRBJ1-2 | TRBV7-2 | CASSFSAGTIYGYTF | TGTGCCAGCAGCTTTTCGGCAGGAACAATCTATGGCTACACCTTC
14 | . | TRBD1 | TRBJ2-7 | TRBV4-1 | CASSQGQGSYEQYF | TGCGCCAGCAGCCAAGGACAGGGCTCCTACGAGCAGTACTTC
15 | . | TRBD2 | TRBJ2-2 | TRBV7-3 | CASRVAGANTGELFF | TGTGCCAGCAGGGTAGCGGGGGCGAACACCGGGGAGCTGTTTTTT
18 | . | TRBD2 | TRBJ2-7 | TRBV3-1/TRBV3-2 | CASSHRGAGLAGPYEQYF | TGTGCCAGCAGCCATAGGGGAGCCGGACTAGCGGGGCCCTACGAGCAGTACTTC
15 | . | TRBD1 | TRBJ2-2 | TRBV7-2 | CASSQGTAYTGELFF | TGTGCCAGCAGCCAGGGGACAGCTTACACCGGGGAGCTGTTTTTT
17 | . | TRBD2 | TRBJ2-1 | TRBV7-2 | CASSAVTLAGGYNEQFF | TGTGCCAGCAGCGCAGTGACCCTAGCGGGAGGGTACAATGAGCAGTTCTTC
15 | . | . | TRBJ2-5 | TRBV5-1 | CASSFRGAKEETQYF | TGCGCCAGCAGCTTCAGGGGTGCCAAGGAAGAGACCCAGTACTTC
15 | . | TRBD2 | TRBJ2-7 | TRBV7-2 | CASTGGTSGIYEQYF | TGTGCCAGCACGGGAGGGACTAGCGGGATTTACGAGCAGTACTTC
13 | . | . | TRBJ2-7 | TRBV27 | CASSSDGIYEQYF | TGTGCCAGCAGTTCAGACGGGATCTACGAGCAGTACTTC
18 | . | . | TRBJ2-6 | TRBV7-3 | CASSPYSGPLSGANVLTF | TGTGCCAGCAGCCCTTACAGCGGCCCCCTCTCTGGGGCCAACGTCCTGACTTTC
13 | once | . | TRBJ1-5 | TRBV11-2 | CASSFTEGEPQHF | TGTGCCAGCAGCTTTACAGAGGGGGAACCCCAGCATTTT
15 | . | TRBD2 | TRBJ2-2 | TRBV27 | CASSFTAGVTGELFF | TGTGCCAGCAGTTTCACAGCGGGAGTCACCGGGGAGCTGTTTTTT
14 | . | TRBD2 | TRBJ2-7 | TRBV7-2 | CASSSTSGLYEQYF | TGTGCCAGCAGTTCGACTAGCGGGCTATACGAGCAGTACTTC
15 | . | TRBD2 | TRBJ2-7 | TRBV5-1 | CASSLGEGAGWVQYF | TGCGCCAGCAGCTTGGGGGAGGGCGCCGGTTGGGTGCAGTACTTC
14 | . | TRBD1 | TRBJ1-1 | TRBV11-2 | CASSPGQSDTEAFF | TGTGCCAGCAGCCCGGGACAGTCTGACACTGAAGCTTTCTTT
14 | . | . | TRBJ2-1 | TRBV6-6 | CASREPGSYNEQFF | TGTGCCAGCAGAGAACCAGGGTCCTACAATGAGCAGTTCTTC
17 | . | . | TRBJ2-2 | TRBV30 | CAWSVPRDSIYTGELFF | TGTGCCTGGAGTGTACCGCGGGACAGCATATACACCGGGGAGCTGTTTTTT
15 | . | TRBD1 | TRBJ2-4 | TRBV6-6 | CASSPPGTALNIQYF | TGTGCCAGCAGTCCCCCCGGGACAGCTCTCAACATTCAGTACTTC
15 | . | . | TRBJ2-1 | TRBV7-8 | CASSERPLPYNEQFF | TGTGCCAGCAGCGAGAGGCCCCTACCTTACAATGAGCAGTTCTTC
16 | . | TRBD1 | TRBJ2-3 | TRBV11-3 | CASSLQGTGVSDTQYF | TGTGCCAGCAGCCTACAAGGGACAGGGGTTTCAGATACGCAGTATTTT
15 | . | . | TRBJ1-4 | TRBV5-1 | CASSALQGYNEKLFF | TGCGCCAGCAGCGCCTTACAGGGCTACAATGAAAAACTGTTTTTT
18 | . | TRBD2 | TRBJ2-3 | TRBV3-1/TRBV3-2 | CASSQGSAGAPSTDTQYF | TGTGCCAGCAGCCAAGGGTCAGCGGGGGCTCCCTCGACAGATACGCAGTATTTT
16 | . | . | TRBJ1-5 | TRBV18 | CASSPSTGTVNQPQHF | TGTGCCAGCTCACCAAGTACAGGGACGGTGAATCAGCCCCAGCATTTT
15 | once | . | TRBJ1-1 | TRBV6-2/TRBV6-3 | CASSYSGGRGIEAFF | TGTGCCAGCAGTTACTCCGGGGGGCGGGGAATTGAAGCTTTCTTT